The entry below describes one TCR beta chain. Its cognate antigen is unknown. The CDR3 is cut off 3 residues early in the read; its end comes from the germline J gene. Produced via immunoSEQ multiplex PCR; TCRdb's table is partial and in-frame only. The data include more than 6,500 clones; the top ten clones carry about 3.5%. This sample is drawn from a study of T cell clonality in common variable immunodeficiency. Findings and caveats of the study: Reportedly, TCR beta sequences from common variable immunodeficiency showed fewer deletions and N-nucleotide insertions.

Blood came from CVID subjects not ill and not taking immunomodulatory or immunosuppressive medication. Germline V gives CDR1 SGHVS, CDR2 FNYEAQ. Losses at the gene ends were 5 bases for V and 3 bases for J; bases not matched to a gene: 11. The CDR3 runs to 17 residues. The V and J genes are TRBV7-6 and TRBJ2-3; TRBD1 agrees at 10 bases. The sample taken for sequencing was peripheral blood mononuclear cells. The origin of this receptor is a human donor with common variable immunodeficiency. CDR3 in amino acids: CASSARQGAVATDTQYF. Incomplete CDR3 DNA: TGTGCCAGCAGCGCGCGACAGGGGGCGGTGGCTACAGATACG.